The 4 T cell receptor beta chains in this list originate from one sample, sequenced in a study of cytomegalovirus exposure and HLA in healthy donors. PCR primers comprised 60 Vbeta and 13 Jbeta primers. Profiling relied on immunoSEQ multiplex PCR, and the TCRdb table lists in-frame clones only, not all of them. The sample has approximately 110,000 clones, 79% seen once; the top ten hold 2.5% to 3.5%. Sequenced material: PBMCs. Receptors originate from a woman aged 40 to 50 in good health and CMV-seronegative.

The rearrangement joins TRBV4-1 to TRBJ2-7, with 9 nucleotides matching TRBD2. Germline-derived CDR1 and CDR2 are MGHRA and YSYEKL. The CDR3 runs to 16 residues. V lost 0 bases to trimming and J lost 2 bases; unmatched junction nucleotides: 5. CDR3 residues: CASSQEATSGTYEQYF. The DNA of the CDR3 is TGCGCCAGCAGCCAAGAGGCGACTAGCGGTACCTACGAGCAGTACTTC.

This chain links TRBV4-3 with TRBJ2-1; 11 bases line up with TRBD2. V was pared by 0 bases and J by 7 bases, with 17 bases of the junction left unmatched. Germline CDR1 is LGHNA and CDR2 is YSLEER. The CDR3 consists of 20 residues. This CDR3 is CASSQDTGGQGTSGRNEQFF. The CDR3 DNA reads as TGCGCCAGCAGCCAAGATACAGGTGGTCAAGGGACTAGCGGTAGAAATGAGCAGTTCTTC.

This clone turned up a few times. V and J are TRBV4-3 and TRBJ1-2; 7 bases match TRBD1. After removal of 1 base from V and 7 bases from J, the junction contained 6 bases not matched to a gene. CDR3 length: 14 residues. CDR1 and CDR2 from the germline V gene are LGHNA and YSLEER. In DNA form, the CDR3 reads TGCGCCAGCAGCCAAGCGACAGGGTCGATTGGCTACACCTTC. It encodes CASSQATGSIGYTF.

V gene TRBV28 combines with J gene TRBJ1-1; 9 positions match TRBD1. Germline values: CDR1 MDHEN, CDR2 SYDVKM. The CDR3 contains 14 residues. After removal of 5 bases from V and 8 bases from J, the junction contained 9 bases not matched to a gene. The DNA for the CDR3 is TGTGCCAGCAGTCCACCGACAGGGGGTGGCGAAGCTTTCTTT. Translation gives CASSPPTGGGEAFF. Complete variable domain (other parts from reference TRBV28 and TRBJ1-1): DVKVTQSSRYLVKRTGEKVFLECVQDMDHENMFWYRQDPGLGLRLIYFSYDVKMKEKGDIPEGYSVSREKKERFSLILESASTNQTSMYLCASSPPTGGGEAFFGQGTRLTVV.